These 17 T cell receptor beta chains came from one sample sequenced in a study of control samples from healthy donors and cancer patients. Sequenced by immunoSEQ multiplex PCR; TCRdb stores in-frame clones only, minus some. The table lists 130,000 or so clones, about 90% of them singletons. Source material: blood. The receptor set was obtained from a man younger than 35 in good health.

The DNA for the CDR3 is TGTGCCAGCGGGCTACGGGGACAGCAAAATGAAAAACTGTTTTTT. This encodes CASGLRGQQNEKLFF. The chain is built from TRBV3-1 (or the pseudogene TRBV3-2) and TRBJ1-4; 7 nucleotides agree with TRBD1. After removal of 8 bases from V and 5 bases from J, the junction contained 11 bases not matched to a gene. There are 15 residues in the CDR3. Germline loops: CDR1 LGHDT, CDR2 YNNKEL (reference sequence).

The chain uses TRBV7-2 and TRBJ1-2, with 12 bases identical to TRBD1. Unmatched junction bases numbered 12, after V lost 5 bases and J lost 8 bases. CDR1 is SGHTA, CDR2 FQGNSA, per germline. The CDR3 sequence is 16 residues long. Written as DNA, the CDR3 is TGTGCCAGCAGCGTATCACCGGGACAGGGGGCGTGGGGCTACACCTTC. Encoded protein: CASSVSPGQGAWGYTF.

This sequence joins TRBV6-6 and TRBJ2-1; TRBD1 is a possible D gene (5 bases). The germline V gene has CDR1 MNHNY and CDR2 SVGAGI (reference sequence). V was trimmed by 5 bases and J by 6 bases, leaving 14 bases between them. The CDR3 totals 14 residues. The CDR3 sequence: CASSPKGRVNEQFF. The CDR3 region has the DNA TGTGCCAGCAGTCCGAAGGGCAGGGTCAATGAGCAGTTCTTC.

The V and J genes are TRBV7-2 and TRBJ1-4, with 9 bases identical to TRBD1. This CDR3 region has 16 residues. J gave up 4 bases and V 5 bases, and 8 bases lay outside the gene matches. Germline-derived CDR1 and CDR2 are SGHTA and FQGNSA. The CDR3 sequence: CASSPKPGQGNEKLFF. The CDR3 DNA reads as TGTGCCAGCAGCCCGAAACCGGGACAGGGTAATGAAAAACTGTTTTTT.

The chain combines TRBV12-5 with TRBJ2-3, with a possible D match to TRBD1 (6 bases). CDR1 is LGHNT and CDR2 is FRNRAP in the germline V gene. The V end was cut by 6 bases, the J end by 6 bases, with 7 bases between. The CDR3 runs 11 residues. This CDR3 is CASGRGDTQYF. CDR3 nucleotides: TGTGCTAGTGGAAGGGGGGATACGCAGTATTTT.

The CDR3 is CASSGDVSGNTEAFF. For the CDR3, the DNA is TGTGCCAGCAGTGGGGACGTCTCTGGGAACACTGAAGCTTTCTTT. The chain recombines TRBV6-6 with TRBJ1-1; the D gene is possibly TRBD1 (5 bases). V was trimmed by 5 bases and J by 1 base, leaving 14 bases between them. Germline CDR1 reads MNHNY; CDR2 reads SVGAGI (reference sequence). This CDR3 region has 15 residues.

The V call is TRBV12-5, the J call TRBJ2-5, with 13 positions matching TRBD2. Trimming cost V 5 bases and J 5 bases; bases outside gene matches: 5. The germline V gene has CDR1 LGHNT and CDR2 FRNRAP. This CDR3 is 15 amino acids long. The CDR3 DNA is TGTGCTAGTGGTGGGACTAGCGGGGTATGGGAGACCCAGTACTTC. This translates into CASGGTSGVWETQYF.

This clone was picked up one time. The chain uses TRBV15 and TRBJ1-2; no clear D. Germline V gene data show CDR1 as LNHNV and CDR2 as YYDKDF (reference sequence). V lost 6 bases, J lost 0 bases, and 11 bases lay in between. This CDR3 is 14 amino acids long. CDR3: CATRPVAANYGYTF. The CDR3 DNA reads TGTGCCACCAGACCGGTGGCAGCTAACTATGGCTACACCTTC.

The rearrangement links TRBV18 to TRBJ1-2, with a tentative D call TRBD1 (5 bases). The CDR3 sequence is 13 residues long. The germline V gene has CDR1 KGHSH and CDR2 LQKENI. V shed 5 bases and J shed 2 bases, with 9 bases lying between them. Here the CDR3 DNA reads TGTGCCAGCTCAACCGACAGAAACTATGGCTACACCTTC. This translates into CASSTDRNYGYTF.

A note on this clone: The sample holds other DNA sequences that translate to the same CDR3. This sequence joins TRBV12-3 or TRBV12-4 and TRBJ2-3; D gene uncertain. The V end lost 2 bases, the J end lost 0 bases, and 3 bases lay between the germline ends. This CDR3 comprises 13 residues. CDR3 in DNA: TGTGCCAGCAGTTTATCTAGCACAGATACGCAGTATTTT. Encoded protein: CASSLSSTDTQYF.

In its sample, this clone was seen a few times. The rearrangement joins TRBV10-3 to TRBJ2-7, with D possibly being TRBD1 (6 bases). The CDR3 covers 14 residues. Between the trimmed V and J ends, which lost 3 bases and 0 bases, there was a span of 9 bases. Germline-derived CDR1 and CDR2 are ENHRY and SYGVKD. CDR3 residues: CAISEIQGSYEQYF. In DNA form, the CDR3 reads TGTGCCATCAGTGAAATACAGGGCTCCTACGAGCAGTACTTC.

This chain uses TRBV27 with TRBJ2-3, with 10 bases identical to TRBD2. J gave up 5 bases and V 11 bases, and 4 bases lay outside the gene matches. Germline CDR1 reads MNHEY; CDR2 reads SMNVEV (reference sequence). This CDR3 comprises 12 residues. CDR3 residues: CAVGLALDTQYF. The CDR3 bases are TGTGCCGTGGGACTAGCGTTAGATACGCAGTATTTT.

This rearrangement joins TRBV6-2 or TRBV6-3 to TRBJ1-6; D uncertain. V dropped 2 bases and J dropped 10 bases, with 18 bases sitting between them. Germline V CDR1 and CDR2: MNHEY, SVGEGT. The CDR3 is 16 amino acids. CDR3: CASSYGSAPVRSPLHF. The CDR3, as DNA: TGTGCCAGCAGTTACGGATCTGCCCCAGTCCGATCACCCCTCCACTTT.

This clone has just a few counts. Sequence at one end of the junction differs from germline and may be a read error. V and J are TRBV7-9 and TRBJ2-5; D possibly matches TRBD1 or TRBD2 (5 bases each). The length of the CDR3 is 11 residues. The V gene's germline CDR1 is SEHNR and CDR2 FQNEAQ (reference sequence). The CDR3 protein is CASSLGEIQYF. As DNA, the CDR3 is TGTGCCAGCAGCCTAGGGGAGATCCAGTACTTC.

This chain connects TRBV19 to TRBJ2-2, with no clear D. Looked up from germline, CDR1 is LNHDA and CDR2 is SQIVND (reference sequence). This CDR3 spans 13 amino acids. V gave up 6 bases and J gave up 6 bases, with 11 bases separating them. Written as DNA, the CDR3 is TGTGCCAGTAGCCTGGGCCTGTCCGGGGAGCTGTTTTTT. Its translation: CASSLGLSGELFF. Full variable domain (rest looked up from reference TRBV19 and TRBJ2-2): DGGITQSPKYLFRKEGQNVTLSCEQNLNHDAMYWYRQDPGQGLRLIYYSQIVNDFQKGDIAEGYSVSREKKESFPLTVTSAQKNPTAFYLCASSLGLSGELFFGEGSRLTVL.

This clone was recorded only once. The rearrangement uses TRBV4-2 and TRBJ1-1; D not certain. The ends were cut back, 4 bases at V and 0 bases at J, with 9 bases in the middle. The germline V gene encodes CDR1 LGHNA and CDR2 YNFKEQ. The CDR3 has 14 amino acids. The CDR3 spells CASSLGGLNTEAFF. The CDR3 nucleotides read TGTGCCAGCAGCCTGGGCGGATTGAACACTGAAGCTTTCTTT.

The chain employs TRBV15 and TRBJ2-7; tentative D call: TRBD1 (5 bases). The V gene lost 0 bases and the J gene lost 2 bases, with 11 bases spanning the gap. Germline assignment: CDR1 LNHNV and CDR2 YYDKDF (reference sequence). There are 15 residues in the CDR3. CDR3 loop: CATSREWGVTYEQYF. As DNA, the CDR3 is TGTGCCACCAGCAGAGAATGGGGCGTTACCTACGAGCAGTACTTC.